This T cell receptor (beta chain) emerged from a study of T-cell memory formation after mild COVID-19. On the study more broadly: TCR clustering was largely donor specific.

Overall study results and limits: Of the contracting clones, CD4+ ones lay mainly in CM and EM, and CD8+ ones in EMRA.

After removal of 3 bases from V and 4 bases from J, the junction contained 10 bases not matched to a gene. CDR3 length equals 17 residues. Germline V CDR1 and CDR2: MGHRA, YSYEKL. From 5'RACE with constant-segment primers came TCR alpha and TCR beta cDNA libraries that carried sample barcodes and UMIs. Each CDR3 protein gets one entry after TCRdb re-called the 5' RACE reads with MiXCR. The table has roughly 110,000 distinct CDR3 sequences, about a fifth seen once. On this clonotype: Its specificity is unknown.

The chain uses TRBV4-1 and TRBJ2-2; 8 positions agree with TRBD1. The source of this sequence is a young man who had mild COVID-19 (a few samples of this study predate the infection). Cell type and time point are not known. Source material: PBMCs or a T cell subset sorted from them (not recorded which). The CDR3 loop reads CASSHSGQGFATGELFF. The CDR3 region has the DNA TGCGCCAGCAGCCATTCAGGACAGGGTTTCGCCACCGGGGAGCTGTTTTTT.